The present T cell receptor beta chain was sequenced within a study of blood T cell repertoires in COVID-19. Overall study: Nucleic acid was either cDNA or gDNA, and it came from T cells, B-cell-depleted T cells, or PBMCs.

The V end was cut by 8 bases, the J end by 5 bases, with 9 bases between. CDR1 and CDR2 (germline): KGHSH, LQKENI. The CDR3 has 11 residues. This clone was found once. Original data processing: Nucleated cell number was recorded as an estimate derived from reference gene primer amplification. Measured with immunoSEQ multiplex PCR; TCRdb has only the in-frame clones, and not every one. Clone size and V and J calls were adopted from that table, with D and trimming inferred from the DNA. Among around 18,000 clones listed, 80% were seen once. What was sequenced was peripheral blood. This rearrangement joins TRBV18 to TRBJ2-5, with D perhaps matching TRBD1 (5 bases). This TCR was sampled from a man older than 75 with acute or convalescent COVID-19. The CDR3 region is CASQKGETQYF. CDR3 DNA sequence: TGTGCCAGCCAAAAGGGGGAGACCCAGTACTTC.